The 3 T cell receptor beta chains in this list originate from one sample, sequenced in a study of T-cell memory formation after mild COVID-19. TCRdb re-called the 5' RACE reads with MiXCR, one entry per CDR3 protein. The sample contains 500,000 to 650,000 distinct CDR3 sequences, less than 25% of which appear only once. The sequenced sample was PBMCs or a T cell subset sorted from them (not recorded which). Receptor source: an adult woman who had mild COVID-19 (a few samples of this study predate the infection). Cell type and time point are not known.

V and J are TRBV30 and TRBJ2-3, with D unresolved. This CDR3 region has 12 residues. Per germline, CDR1 GTSNPN and CDR2 SVGIG (reference sequence). V shed 7 bases and J shed 1 base, with 9 bases lying between them. CDR3 amino acids: CASDSGTDTQYF. The CDR3 bases are TGTGCCTCGGATTCGGGCACAGATACGCAGTATTTT. The entire variable domain, with the rest obtained from reference TRBV30 and TRBJ2-3, is as follows: SQTIHQWPATLVQPVGSPLSLECTVEGTSNPNLYWYRQAAGRGLQLLFYSVGIGQISSEVPQNLSASRPQDRQFILSSKKLLLSDSGFYLCASDSGTDTQYFGPGTRLTVL.

The chain recombines TRBV24-1 with TRBJ2-7, with 7 positions matching TRBD2. CDR3 length equals 17 residues. Trimming cost V 2 bases and J 3 bases; bases outside gene matches: 12. In germline, CDR1 is KGHDR, CDR2 SFDVKD. The CDR3 sequence is CATSDSRRGVHSYEQYF. As DNA, the CDR3 is TGTGCCACCAGTGATTCCCGACGGGGGGTGCACAGCTACGAGCAGTACTTC.

This clonotype has only a few counts. This chain joins TRBV6-1 and TRBJ2-7, with D uncertain. Trimming left V 4 bases short and J 3 bases short, with 10 bases between. There are 13 residues in the CDR3. Per germline, CDR1 MNHNS and CDR2 SASEGT. The CDR3 region has the DNA TGTGCCAGCAGTGTAGAGGCTGACTACGAGCAGTACTTC. Amino acid sequence: CASSVEADYEQYF.